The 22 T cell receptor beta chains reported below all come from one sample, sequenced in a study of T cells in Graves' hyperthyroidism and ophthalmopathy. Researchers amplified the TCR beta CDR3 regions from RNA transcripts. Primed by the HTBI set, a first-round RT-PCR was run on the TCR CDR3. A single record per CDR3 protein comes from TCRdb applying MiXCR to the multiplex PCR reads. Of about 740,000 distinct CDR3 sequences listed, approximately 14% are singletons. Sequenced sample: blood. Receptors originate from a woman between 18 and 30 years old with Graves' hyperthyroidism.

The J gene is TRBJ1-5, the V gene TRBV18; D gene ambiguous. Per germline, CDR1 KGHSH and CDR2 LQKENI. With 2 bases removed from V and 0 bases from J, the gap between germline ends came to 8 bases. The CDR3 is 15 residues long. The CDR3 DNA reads TGTGCCAGCTCACCAGGCTTTAATAGCAATCAGCCCCAGCATTTT. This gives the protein CASSPGFNSNQPQHF.

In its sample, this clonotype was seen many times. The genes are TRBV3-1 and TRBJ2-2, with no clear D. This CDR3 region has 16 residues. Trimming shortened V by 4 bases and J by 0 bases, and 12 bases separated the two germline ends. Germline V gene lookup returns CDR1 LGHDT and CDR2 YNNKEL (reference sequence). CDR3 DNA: TGTGCCAGCAGCCCCCTTTTAGCCTCGAACACCGGGGAGCTGTTTTTT. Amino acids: CASSPLLASNTGELFF.

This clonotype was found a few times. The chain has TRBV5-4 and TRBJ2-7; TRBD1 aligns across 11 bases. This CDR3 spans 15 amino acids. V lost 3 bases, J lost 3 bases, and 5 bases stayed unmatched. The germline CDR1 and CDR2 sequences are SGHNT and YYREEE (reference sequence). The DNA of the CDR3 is TGTGCCAGCAGCTCCCCGGGACAGGGGGGCTACGAGCAGTACTTC. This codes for CASSSPGQGGYEQYF. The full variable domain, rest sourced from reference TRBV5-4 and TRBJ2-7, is ETGVTQSPTHLIKTRGQQVTLRCSSQSGHNTVSWYQQALGQGPQFIFQYYREEENGRGNFPPRFSGLQFPNYSSELNVNALELDDSALYLCASSSPGQGGYEQYFGPGTRLTVT.

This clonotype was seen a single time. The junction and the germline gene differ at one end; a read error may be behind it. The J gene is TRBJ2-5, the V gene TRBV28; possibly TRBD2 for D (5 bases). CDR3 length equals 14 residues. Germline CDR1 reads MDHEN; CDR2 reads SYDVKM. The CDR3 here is CASSLMVMGETHYF. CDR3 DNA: TGTGCCAGCAGTTTAATGGTGATGGGAGAGACCCATTACTTC. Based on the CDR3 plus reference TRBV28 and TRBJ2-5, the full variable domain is DVKVTQSSRYLVKRTGEKVFLECVQDMDHENMFWYRQDPGLGLRLIYFSYDVKMKEKGDIPEGYSVSREKKERFSLILESASTNQTSMYLCASSLMVMGETHYFGPGTRLLVL.

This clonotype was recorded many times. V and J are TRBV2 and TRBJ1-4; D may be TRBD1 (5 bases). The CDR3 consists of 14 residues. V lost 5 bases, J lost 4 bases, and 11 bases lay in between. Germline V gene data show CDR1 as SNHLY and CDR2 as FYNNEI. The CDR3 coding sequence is TGTGCCAGCAGTATACGGGACGGTAATGAAAAACTGTTTTTT. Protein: CASSIRDGNEKLFF.

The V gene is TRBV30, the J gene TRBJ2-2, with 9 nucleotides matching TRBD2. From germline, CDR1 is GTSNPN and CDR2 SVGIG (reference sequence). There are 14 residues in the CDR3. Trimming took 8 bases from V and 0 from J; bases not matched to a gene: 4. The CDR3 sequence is CARTSDTNTGELFF. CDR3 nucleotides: TGTGCCCGGACTAGCGATACGAACACCGGGGAGCTGTTTTTT.

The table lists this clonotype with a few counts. CDR3 DNA sequence: TGTGCCAGCAGCCAAATTTGGACAGGGGCCGCCCCCCTCCACTTT. It codes for CASSQIWTGAAPLHF. V and J are TRBV3-1 and TRBJ1-6; 9 bases map to TRBD1. CDR3 length: 15 amino acids. Looked up from germline, CDR1 is LGHDT and CDR2 is YNNKEL (reference sequence). Trimming cost V 2 bases and J 13 bases; bases outside gene matches: 9.

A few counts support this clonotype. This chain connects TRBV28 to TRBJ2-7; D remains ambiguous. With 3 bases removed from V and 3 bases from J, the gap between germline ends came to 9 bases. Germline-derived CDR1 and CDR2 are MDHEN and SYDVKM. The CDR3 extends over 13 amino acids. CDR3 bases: TGTGCCAGCAGTTTTAGACACAACTACGAGCAGTACTTC. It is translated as CASSFRHNYEQYF.

The CDR3 is CASNPQGGQSNSPLHF. The CDR3 bases are TGTGCCAGCAATCCCCAGGGCGGGCAGAGTAATTCACCCCTCCACTTT. The gene calls are TRBV6-1 and TRBJ1-6; D is perhaps TRBD1 (5 bases). Germline CDR1 and CDR2: MNHNS and SASEGT. Between the trimmed V and J ends, which lost 7 bases and 6 bases, there was a span of 19 bases. CDR3 length: 16 residues.

The CDR3 is CASSPVTGGRQYF. The CDR3 DNA reads as TGTGCCAGCAGCCCGGTCACCGGGGGCAGGCAGTACTTC. The V call is TRBV6-1, the J call TRBJ2-7, with D possibly being TRBD1 or TRBD2 (6 bases each). In germline, CDR1 is MNHNS, CDR2 SASEGT. V was trimmed by 6 bases and J by 9 bases, leaving 18 bases between them. The CDR3 is 13 residues long.

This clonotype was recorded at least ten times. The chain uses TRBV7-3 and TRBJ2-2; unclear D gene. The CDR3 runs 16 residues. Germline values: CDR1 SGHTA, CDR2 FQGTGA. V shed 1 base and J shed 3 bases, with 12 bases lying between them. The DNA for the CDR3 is TGTGCCAGCAGCTTAATTCCAGCCGGACACACCGGGGAGCTGTTTTTT. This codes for CASSLIPAGHTGELFF.

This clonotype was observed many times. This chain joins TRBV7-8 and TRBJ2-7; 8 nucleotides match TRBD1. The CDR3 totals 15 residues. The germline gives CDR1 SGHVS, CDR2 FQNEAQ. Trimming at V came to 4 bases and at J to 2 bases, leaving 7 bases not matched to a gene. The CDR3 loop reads CASSSRTGPAYEQYF. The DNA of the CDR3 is TGTGCCAGCAGCTCTCGGACAGGGCCGGCCTACGAGCAGTACTTC.

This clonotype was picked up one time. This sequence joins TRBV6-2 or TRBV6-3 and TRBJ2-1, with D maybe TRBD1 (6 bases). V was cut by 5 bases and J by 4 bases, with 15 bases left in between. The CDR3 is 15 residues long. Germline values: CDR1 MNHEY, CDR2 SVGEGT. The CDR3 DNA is TGTGCCAGCAGTCCACGGGGACAAGGTTACAATGAGCAGTTCTTC. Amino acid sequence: CASSPRGQGYNEQFF.

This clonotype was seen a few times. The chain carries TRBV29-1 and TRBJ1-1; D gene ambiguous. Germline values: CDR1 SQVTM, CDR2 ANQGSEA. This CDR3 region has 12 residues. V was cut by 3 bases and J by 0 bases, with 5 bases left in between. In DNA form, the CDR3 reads TGCAGCGTTGAGGGTATGAACACTGAAGCTTTCTTT. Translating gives CSVEGMNTEAFF.

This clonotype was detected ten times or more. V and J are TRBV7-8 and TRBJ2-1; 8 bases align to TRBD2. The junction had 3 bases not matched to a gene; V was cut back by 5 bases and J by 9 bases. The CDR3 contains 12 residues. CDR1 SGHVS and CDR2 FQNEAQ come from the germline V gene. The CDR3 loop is CASSRGGIEQFF. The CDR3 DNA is TGTGCCAGCAGCCGCGGGGGGATTGAGCAGTTCTTC.

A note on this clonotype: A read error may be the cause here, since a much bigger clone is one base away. The CDR3 reads CSASARHSYEQYF. CDR3 nucleotides: TGCAGTGCTAGTGCACGGCATAGCTACGAGCAGTACTTC. The rearrangement uses TRBV20-1 and TRBJ2-7; D uncertain. The CDR3 contains 13 residues. Germline CDR1 is DFQATT and CDR2 is SNEGSKA (reference sequence). The germline V and J ends were trimmed by 3 bases and 3 bases, with 12 bases remaining between them.

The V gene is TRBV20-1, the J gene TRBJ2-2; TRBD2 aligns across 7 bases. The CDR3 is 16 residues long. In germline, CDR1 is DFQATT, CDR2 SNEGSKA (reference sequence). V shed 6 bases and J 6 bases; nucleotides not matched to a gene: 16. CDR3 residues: CSAPTPRTSAAGELFF. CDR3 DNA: TGCAGTGCCCCTACGCCTCGAACTAGCGCCGCCGGGGAGCTGTTTTTT.

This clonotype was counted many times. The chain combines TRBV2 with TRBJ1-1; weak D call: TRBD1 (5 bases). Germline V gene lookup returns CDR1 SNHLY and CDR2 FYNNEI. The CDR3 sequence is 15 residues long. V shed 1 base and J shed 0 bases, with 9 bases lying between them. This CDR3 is CASSEEEGMNTEAFF. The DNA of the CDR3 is TGTGCCAGCAGTGAAGAGGAGGGGATGAACACTGAAGCTTTCTTT.

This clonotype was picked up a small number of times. The DNA for the CDR3 is TGTGCCAGCAGCTCCGGGACGCTAGCGGACACCGGGGAGCTGTTTTTT. Protein sequence: CASSSGTLADTGELFF. This chain uses TRBV7-3 with TRBJ2-2; 7 bases match TRBD2. Germline CDR1 SGHTA, CDR2 FQGTGA. The CDR3 has 16 amino acids. With V trimmed by 4 bases and J by 3 bases, 8 bases remained unmatched. Variable domain in full (rest from reference TRBV7-3 and TRBJ2-2): GAGVSQTPSNKVTEKGKYVELRCDPISGHTALYWYRQSLGQGPEFLIYFQGTGAADDSGLPNDRFFAVRPEGSVSTLKIQRTERGDSAVYLCASSSGTLADTGELFFGEGSRLTVL.

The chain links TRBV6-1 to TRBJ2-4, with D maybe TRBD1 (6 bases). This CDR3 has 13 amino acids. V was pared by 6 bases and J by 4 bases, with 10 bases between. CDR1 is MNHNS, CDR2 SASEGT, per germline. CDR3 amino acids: CASSPDRKNIQYF. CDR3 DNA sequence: TGTGCCAGCAGCCCGGACAGAAAAAACATTCAGTACTTC.

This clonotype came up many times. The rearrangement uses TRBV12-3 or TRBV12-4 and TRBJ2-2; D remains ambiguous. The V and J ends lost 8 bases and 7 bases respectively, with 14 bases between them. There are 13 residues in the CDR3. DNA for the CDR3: TGTGCCAGCGGCCCTAACCGTATCGGGGAGCTGTTTTTT. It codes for CASGPNRIGELFF.

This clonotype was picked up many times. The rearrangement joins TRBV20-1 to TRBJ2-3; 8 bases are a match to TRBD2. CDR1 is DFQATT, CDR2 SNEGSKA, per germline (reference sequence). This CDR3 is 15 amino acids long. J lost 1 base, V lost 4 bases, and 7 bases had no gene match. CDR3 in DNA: TGCAGTGCTACTCCGGGACTAGGTCGCACAGATACGCAGTATTTT. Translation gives CSATPGLGRTDTQYF.